This T cell receptor (beta chain) was found in a study of post-analysis software for immune sequencing data. Study-wide results and caveats: Elevated frequency relative to controls characterized roughly five TRBV segments in patients, TRBV5-6, TRBV5-1 and TRBV20-1 among them. Batch-matched samples strongly co-clustered by F measure. Those with multiple sclerosis, the patient group, showed significantly lower normalized Chao1 diversity than controls.

As for this clonotype: The antigen is undetermined.

The CDR3 length is 15 residues. CDR1 and CDR2 (germline): MNHEY, SVGAGI. Between the trimmed V and J ends, which lost 2 bases and 5 bases, there was a span of 15 bases. Libraries were made from TCR beta cDNA, and they carried unique molecular identifiers. Researchers reported 400,000 to 550,000 cDNA molecules coming from approximately 0.95 to 9.8 million T cells. TCRdb reprocessed the PCR reads via MiXCR and lists one record per CDR3 protein. The data hold fewer than 900,000 distinct CDR3 sequences, with more than 45% observed a single time. The rearrangement links TRBV6-5 to TRBJ2-5; tentative D call: TRBD2 (6 bases). The sequenced sample was blood. The receptor was isolated from a girl aged 5-17 years with multiple sclerosis. CDR3 sequence: CASSYEPAGSETQYF. The DNA of the CDR3 is TGTGCCAGCAGTTACGAACCTGCGGGATCGGAGACCCAGTACTTC.